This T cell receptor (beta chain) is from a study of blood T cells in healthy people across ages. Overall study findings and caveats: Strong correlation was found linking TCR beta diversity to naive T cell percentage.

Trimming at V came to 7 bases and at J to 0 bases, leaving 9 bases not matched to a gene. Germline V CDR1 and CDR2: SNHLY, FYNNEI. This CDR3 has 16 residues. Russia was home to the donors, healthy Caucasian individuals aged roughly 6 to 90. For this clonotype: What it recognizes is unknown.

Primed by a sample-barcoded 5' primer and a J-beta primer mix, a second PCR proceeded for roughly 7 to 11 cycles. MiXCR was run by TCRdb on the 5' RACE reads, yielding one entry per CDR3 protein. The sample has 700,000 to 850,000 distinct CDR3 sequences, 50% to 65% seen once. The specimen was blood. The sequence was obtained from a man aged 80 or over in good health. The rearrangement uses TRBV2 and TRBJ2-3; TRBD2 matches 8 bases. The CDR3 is CASTSRSGVSTDTQYF. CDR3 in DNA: TGTGCCAGCACCTCCCGTAGCGGGGTGAGCACAGATACGCAGTATTTT.